The TCR beta chain described here comes from a study of T cell clonality in common variable immunodeficiency. Findings and limits, study-wide: CVID subjects shared fewer TCRbeta clones than healthy controls did.

The repertoire was sequenced with immunoSEQ multiplex PCR; TCRdb's copy has only in-frame clones and lacks some. The data show tens of thousands of clones, with none appearing a single time. This clone came up many times. Its specificity is not known. The read halts 3 residues ahead of the CDR3 end, with the missing end drawn from the germline J gene. J lost 6 bases, V lost 5 bases, and 8 bases had no gene match. Per germline, CDR1 SQVTM and CDR2 ANQGSEA. The CDR3 sequence is 13 residues long. The V call is TRBV29-1, the J call TRBJ1-2; 8 nucleotides agree with TRBD1. Sequencing input: peripheral blood mononuclear cells. This TCR came from a person aged 18 to 70 in good health. CDR3 loop: CSVLNRGIDGYTF. The CDR3 bases that were read are TGCAGCGTTCTGAACAGGGGGATCGATGGC.